The clone carrying this T cell receptor beta chain was observed once. Its target is unknown. RNA amounts of 0.5 to 1 ug underwent reverse transcription with random hexamers. Amplification of TCR beta CDR3 used immunoSEQ multiplex PCR across 54 Vbeta and 13 Jbeta. TCRdb re-called the immunoSEQ multiplex PCR reads through MiXCR, storing one row per CDR3 protein. The sample records about 19,000 distinct CDR3 sequences, roughly 95% being singletons. TCR beta was sequenced from blood CD8+ and CD4+ T cells. Matched for age and sex, the controls were healthy donors. This record belongs to a study of CD8 T cells in Susac syndrome. General study points: An acknowledgment was made by the study that its TCR sequencing and HLA analysis involved relatively few individuals.

The germline V gene encodes CDR1 MNHEY and CDR2 SMNVEV (reference sequence). Trimming removed 2 bases at V and 4 bases at J, with 16 bases between. The CDR3 is 16 amino acids. The chain uses TRBV27 and TRBJ2-3; D is unclear. The source material was CD8+ T cells from PBMCs. This receptor was obtained from a human donor in good health. The CDR3 coding sequence is TGTGCCAGCAGTTTAGTGGCTCCCGCCGGGCCAGATACGCAGTATTTT. Encoded protein: CASSLVAPAGPDTQYF.